One and the same sample provided the 22 T cell receptor beta chains below, sequenced in a study of blood T cell repertoires in COVID-19. Method: immunoSEQ multiplex PCR; TCRdb's copy keeps in-frame clones and lacks some. The sample lists under 300,000 clones; over 75% were seen once. Sequencing input: PBMCs or T cells enriched from blood (not recorded which). The receptors originated from a woman aged 25 to 39 who had recovered from COVID-19.

The gene calls are TRBV7-9 and TRBJ2-2; 7 nucleotides line up with TRBD1. The V gene end was trimmed by 6 bases and the J gene end by 6 bases; junction bases not matched to a gene: 4. The CDR3 extends over 13 amino acids. The germline gives CDR1 SEHNR, CDR2 FQNEAQ (reference sequence). CDR3 coding DNA: TGTGCCAGCAGGGACAGGAGAGCCGGGGAGCTGTTTTTT. Translating it yields CASRDRRAGELFF.

The V gene is TRBV27, the J gene TRBJ2-7; D is ambiguous. Trimming removed 10 bases from V and 2 bases from J, with 18 bases in between. Germline CDR1 MNHEY, CDR2 SMNVEV (reference sequence). The CDR3 is 14 amino acids. CDR3 protein: CATSTALRPYEQYF. The CDR3 DNA follows: TGTGCCACCTCCACGGCCCTCAGGCCCTACGAGCAGTACTTC.

The chain joins TRBV7-3 to TRBJ2-1; TRBD2 agrees at 9 bases. Trimming cost V 1 base and J 4 bases; bases outside gene matches: 8. Germline lookup yields CDR1 SGHTA and CDR2 FQGTGA. The CDR3 spans 17 residues. The CDR3 here is CASSLIPRLAAYNEQFF. The CDR3 DNA sequence: TGTGCCAGCAGCTTAATCCCCCGACTAGCGGCTTACAATGAGCAGTTCTTC.

The genes are TRBV3-1 (or the pseudogene TRBV3-2) and TRBJ2-7; D is undetermined. Germline V gene sequence: CDR1 LGHDT, CDR2 YNNKEL (reference sequence). The V end lost 3 bases, the J end lost 0 bases, and 6 bases lay between the germline ends. The CDR3 runs 13 residues. The CDR3 loop is CASSQLLSYEQYF. The CDR3 DNA reads as TGTGCCAGCAGCCAGTTACTCTCCTACGAGCAGTACTTC.

The V and J genes are TRBV30 and TRBJ1-6, with D possibly being TRBD1 (6 bases). The germline gives CDR1 GTSNPN, CDR2 SVGIG (reference sequence). V lost 2 bases and J lost 10, with 18 bases in between. There are 15 residues in the CDR3. The CDR3: CAWSLTQGFGSPLHF. CDR3 coding DNA: TGTGCCTGGAGTTTAACCCAGGGGTTCGGGTCACCCCTCCACTTT.

The rearrangement joins TRBV28 to TRBJ1-1; D remains ambiguous. This CDR3 is 12 amino acids long. From germline, CDR1 is MDHEN and CDR2 SYDVKM. With 3 bases removed from V and 1 base from J, the gap between germline ends came to 3 bases. The CDR3 coding sequence is TGTGCCAGCAGTTTGCGGAACACTGAAGCTTTCTTT. Its protein is CASSLRNTEAFF. Looking up the rest from reference TRBV28 and TRBJ1-1 gives the full variable domain: DVKVTQSSRYLVKRTGEKVFLECVQDMDHENMFWYRQDPGLGLRLIYFSYDVKMKEKGDIPEGYSVSREKKERFSLILESASTNQTSMYLCASSLRNTEAFFGQGTRLTVV.

J is TRBJ2-1 and V is TRBV3-1 (or the pseudogene TRBV3-2); perhaps TRBD2 as D (6 bases). Germline V lookup: CDR1 LGHDT, CDR2 YNNKEL (reference sequence). The V end lost 1 base, the J end lost 4 bases, and 17 bases lay between the germline ends. The CDR3 is 17 amino acids. CDR3 DNA sequence: TGTGCCAGCAGCCAAGCTGGGGGGAAAGGACTTTACAATGAGCAGTTCTTC. Amino acid sequence: CASSQAGGKGLYNEQFF.

The V call is TRBV7-6, the J call TRBJ1-6; TRBD1 matches at 8 bases. Germline values: CDR1 SGHVS, CDR2 FNYEAQ. This CDR3 is built from 15 residues. V lost 5 bases, J lost 7 bases, and 7 bases stayed unmatched. CDR3 protein: CASSPGQGTNSPLHF. CDR3 sequence (DNA): TGTGCCAGCAGCCCAGGACAGGGCACGAATTCACCCCTCCACTTT.

This rearrangement joins TRBV6-5 to TRBJ1-1; 9 bases are a match to TRBD1. The CDR3 loop spans 14 amino acids. The J segment lost 4 bases and the V segment lost 5 bases, leaving 5 bases of the junction unmatched. The V gene's germline CDR1 is MNHEY and CDR2 SVGAGI. The CDR3 region is CASSRTGEGTEAFF. In DNA form, the CDR3 reads TGTGCCAGCAGTCGGACAGGGGAAGGCACTGAAGCTTTCTTT.

The V call is TRBV28, the J call TRBJ2-2, with D perhaps TRBD1 (5 bases). This CDR3 has 14 amino acids. V lost 8 bases and J 4 bases, leaving 14 bases between the germline ends. Germline V lookup: CDR1 MDHEN, CDR2 SYDVKM. The CDR3 nucleotides read TGTGCCAGCGAGGTGGGGCAGCGCACCGGGGAGCTGTTTTTT. The encoded protein is CASEVGQRTGELFF.

V and J are TRBV6-1 and TRBJ1-5, with D maybe TRBD1 (6 bases). The CDR3 contains 14 residues. CDR1 is MNHNS, CDR2 SASEGT, per germline. V lost 2 bases and J 4 bases, leaving 9 bases between the germline ends. The CDR3 loop is CASSEWGPNQPQHF. CDR3 DNA: TGTGCCAGCAGTGAATGGGGGCCGAATCAGCCCCAGCATTTT.

The rearrangement joins TRBV6-5 to TRBJ1-2, with 7 bases that match TRBD1. Germline V CDR1 and CDR2: MNHEY, SVGAGI. This CDR3 comprises 14 residues. The junction had 2 bases not matched to a gene; V was cut back by 0 bases and J by 4 bases. CDR3 amino acids: CASSYSDRSYGYTF. The CDR3 nucleotides read TGTGCCAGCAGTTACTCGGACAGGAGCTATGGCTACACCTTC.

V usage is TRBV28 and J usage is TRBJ2-7, with 7 positions matching TRBD1. The CDR3 consists of 17 residues. Germline values: CDR1 MDHEN, CDR2 SYDVKM. V was pared by 6 bases and J by 5 bases, with 19 bases of the junction left unmatched. The CDR3 DNA sequence: TGTGCCAGCAGGAAACTCATGACAGGACCAACAGGGGACGAGCAGTACTTC. Its translation: CASRKLMTGPTGDEQYF. Combining the CDR3 with reference TRBV28 and TRBJ2-7 gives the whole variable domain DVKVTQSSRYLVKRTGEKVFLECVQDMDHENMFWYRQDPGLGLRLIYFSYDVKMKEKGDIPEGYSVSREKKERFSLILESASTNQTSMYLCASRKLMTGPTGDEQYFGPGTRLTVT.

In DNA form, the CDR3 reads TGTGCCAGCAGTTACTCGTGGACAGGGGGTGGCTACACCTTC. It is translated as CASSYSWTGGGYTF. The V gene is TRBV6-5, the J gene TRBJ1-2; TRBD1 matches 10 bases. The germline V gene has CDR1 MNHEY and CDR2 SVGAGI. The length of the CDR3 is 14 residues. After removal of 0 bases from V and 7 bases from J, the junction contained 2 bases not matched to a gene.

This rearrangement joins TRBV13 to TRBJ2-7; TRBD2 aligns across 10 bases. The CDR3 sequence is 15 residues long. CDR1 and CDR2 (germline): PRHDT, FYEKMQ (reference sequence). V lost 1 base, J lost 5 bases, and 5 bases stayed unmatched. The CDR3 region is CASSLEPSGRHEQYF. Written as DNA, the CDR3 is TGTGCCAGCAGCTTAGAGCCTAGCGGGAGACACGAGCAGTACTTC.

This clone was detected only a few times. The same CDR3 also results from other DNA sequences found in this sample. V gene TRBV28 combines with J gene TRBJ1-1, with D perhaps matching TRBD1 (5 bases). V gave up 2 bases and J gave up 0 bases, with 7 bases separating them. The CDR3 has 14 amino acids. Germline V gene data show CDR1 as MDHEN and CDR2 as SYDVKM. CDR3 region: CASSLGHMNTEAFF. The CDR3 DNA reads TGTGCCAGCAGTTTAGGACATATGAACACTGAAGCTTTCTTT.

The J gene is TRBJ2-3, the V gene TRBV28; TRBD2 matches at 11 bases. The germline CDR1 and CDR2 sequences are MDHEN and SYDVKM. The V gene end was trimmed by 2 bases and the J gene end by 1 base; junction bases not matched to a gene: 5. There are 17 residues in the CDR3. The CDR3 bases are TGTGCCAGCAGTTTAGGGGTTAGCGGGAGGGGCACAGATACGCAGTATTTT. Its protein product is CASSLGVSGRGTDTQYF.

The chain employs TRBV5-8 and TRBJ1-5, with D possibly matching TRBD1 (5 bases). Trimming took 2 bases from V and 2 from J, leaving 11 bases between them. Germline lookup yields CDR1 SGHTS and CDR2 YDEGEE. This CDR3 region has 15 residues. The DNA for the CDR3 is TGTGCCAGCAGCTTTGGCAGGGAGGGCAATCAGCCCCAGCATTTT. Residues: CASSFGREGNQPQHF. Drawing the rest from reference TRBV5-8 and TRBJ1-5, the complete variable domain is EAGVTQSPTHLIKTRGQQATLRCSPISGHTSVYWYQQALGLGLQFLLWYDEGEERNRGNFPPRFSGRQFPNYSSELNVNALELEDSALYLCASSFGREGNQPQHFGDGTRLSIL.

The rearrangement links TRBV6-1 to TRBJ1-6; 11 bases fit TRBD1. The CDR3 contains 16 residues. The germline CDR1 and CDR2 sequences are MNHNS and SASEGT. V dropped 4 bases and J dropped 5; count of bases not matched to a gene: 4. The CDR3 nucleotides read TGTGCCAGCAGTGCCGGGACAGGGGGTCATAATTCACCCCTCCACTTT. Translating gives CASSAGTGGHNSPLHF.

The chain links TRBV9 to TRBJ2-5; no clear D gene. This CDR3 has 15 residues. V lost 1 base and J 0 bases, leaving 10 bases between the germline ends. CDR1 is SGDLS and CDR2 is YYNGEE in the germline V gene. Here the CDR3 reads CASSVSPRYQETQYF. CDR3 DNA: TGTGCCAGCAGCGTATCCCCCCGGTACCAAGAGACCCAGTACTTC.

The sample holds a few counts of this clone. The rearrangement links TRBV15 to TRBJ1-6, with TRBD1 matching over 11 bases. The CDR3 loop spans 16 amino acids. CDR1 is LNHNV, CDR2 YYDKDF, per germline (reference sequence). Unmatched junction bases numbered 4, after V lost 9 bases and J lost 0 bases. The CDR3 region is CATGQGAFSYNSPLHF. CDR3 nucleotides: TGTGCCACAGGACAGGGGGCATTCTCCTATAATTCACCCCTCCACTTT.

The count of this clone is one. This chain links TRBV4-2 with TRBJ2-5; 13 bases match TRBD2. This CDR3 spans 17 amino acids. Germline loops: CDR1 LGHNA, CDR2 YNFKEQ. V trimming: 5 bases; J trimming: 1 base; junction bases outside the gene matches: 7. The CDR3 sequence is CASSEGTSGKSQETQYF. The CDR3 DNA sequence: TGTGCCAGCAGCGAAGGGACTAGCGGGAAATCCCAAGAGACCCAGTACTTC.